One sample yielded the 30 T cell receptor beta chains listed below, sequenced in a study of blood T cell repertoires in COVID-19 (dated by TCRdb to about 2020). Library construction relied on the immunoSEQ multiplex PCR assay. TCRdb limited this immuneACCESS table to in-frame rearrangements with V and J called. A share of clones is missing; checked studies link under half to unresolved V genes, and the rest is unexplained. Recorded for this sample are 120,000 to 150,000 clones; about 80% of them occurred a single time. More than 7% of the sample is held by the ten biggest clonotypes. Sequencing input: peripheral blood. These receptors were collected from a human donor in a cohort sampled during active COVID-19.

The CDR3 loop reads CASSLGTVESPLHF. The CDR3 nucleotides are TGCGCCAGCAGCTTGGGGACAGTAGAATCGCCCCTCCACTTT. This chain uses TRBV5-1 with TRBJ1-6, with a weak D call TRBD1 (6 bases). The CDR3 spans 14 residues. CDR1 is SGHRS, CDR2 YFSETQ, per germline. Trimming shortened V by 0 bases and J by 13 bases, and 14 bases separated the two germline ends.

This clone was seen only once. The V and J genes are TRBV20-1 and TRBJ2-7; D might be TRBD1 (6 bases). The V end lost 3 bases, the J end lost 5 bases, and 11 bases lay between the germline ends. There are 12 residues in the CDR3. Germline-derived CDR1 and CDR2 are DFQATT and SNEGSKA (reference sequence). CDR3 region: CSASLGGHEQYF. The DNA of the CDR3 is TGCAGTGCTAGTTTAGGGGGTCACGAGCAGTACTTC.

The J gene is TRBJ2-1, the V gene TRBV25-1, with D possibly being TRBD2 (5 bases). V was shortened by 6 bases and J by 9 bases, with 12 bases between the two germline ends. CDR1 and CDR2 from the germline V gene are MGHDK and SYGVNS. The CDR3 runs to 12 residues. In nucleotides, the CDR3 is TGTGCCAGCAGCCGCAGCGGTCCTGAGCAGTTCTTC. This encodes CASSRSGPEQFF.

The rearrangement uses TRBV5-5 and TRBJ1-2; D is unresolved. Trimming shortened V by 5 bases and J by 4 bases, and 21 bases separated the two germline ends. Germline values: CDR1 SGHKS, CDR2 YYEKEE (reference sequence). This CDR3 contains 16 residues. The CDR3 reads CASSLSSGSRSYGYTF. In DNA form, the CDR3 reads TGTGCCAGCAGTCTCTCTTCGGGGAGCCGCAGCTATGGCTACACCTTC. The whole variable domain, filled in from reference TRBV5-5 and TRBJ1-2, reads DAGVTQSPTHLIKTRGQQVTLRCSPISGHKSVSWYQQVLGQGPQFIFQYYEKEERGRGNFPDRFSARQFPNYSSELNVNALLLGDSALYLCASSLSSGSRSYGYTFGSGTRLTVV.

The chain couples TRBV6-5 to TRBJ1-2, with TRBD1 matching 9 bases. The V gene's germline CDR1 is MNHEY and CDR2 SVGAGI. J was trimmed by 3 bases and V by 4 bases; bases with no gene match: 3. The CDR3 loop spans 14 amino acids. Here the CDR3 DNA reads TGTGCCAGCAGTTTAAGGACAGGGGACTATGGCTACACCTTC. Encoded protein: CASSLRTGDYGYTF.

In the case of this clone: One junction end disagrees with the germline gene, perhaps due to a read error. The CDR3 sequence is CASSETGTGGSNF. The CDR3, as DNA: TGTGCCAGCAGTGAGACCGGCACAGGGGGCTCCAACTTC. The chain employs TRBV2 and TRBJ2-4; TRBD1 agrees at 9 bases. This CDR3 contains 13 residues. Germline V lookup: CDR1 SNHLY, CDR2 FYNNEI.

The chain uses TRBV18 and TRBJ1-5; a possible D gene is TRBD1 (6 bases). Germline-derived CDR1 and CDR2 are KGHSH and LQKENI. Between the trimmed V and J ends, which lost 3 bases and 9 bases, there was a span of 18 bases. This CDR3 spans 15 amino acids. Here the CDR3 DNA reads TGTGCCAGCTCACCGTCCGACAGGACACGGTGGCCCCAGCATTTT. Protein product: CASSPSDRTRWPQHF.

The chain combines TRBV19 with TRBJ2-7; D not certain. Trimming removed 6 bases at V and 1 base at J, with 10 bases between. CDR1 and CDR2 (germline): LNHDA, SQIVND (reference sequence). The CDR3 covers 13 residues. CDR3: CASRQPSSYEQYF. The DNA for the CDR3 is TGTGCCAGTAGACAACCATCTTCCTACGAGCAGTACTTC.

As regards this clone: It is likely a read error, because the conserved phenylalanine at the end of the CDR3 is missing. It is unclear where the CDR3 begins or ends on the DNA, so no DNA is shown, and the CDR3 is as TCRdb lists it. V is TRBV2 and J is TRBJ1-5. CDR1 is SNHLY and CDR2 is FYNNEI in the germline V gene. Including both end residues, the CDR3 is 13 amino acids long. Here the CDR3 reads CASKPSFSLVERV.

The chain carries TRBV6-5 and TRBJ1-4; D is unclear. V was pared by 6 bases and J by 6 bases, with 11 bases between. The germline V gene encodes CDR1 MNHEY and CDR2 SVGAGI. There are 13 residues in the CDR3. The CDR3 sequence is CASSKTRYEKLFF. CDR3 coding DNA: TGTGCCAGCAGCAAAACTCGATATGAAAAACTGTTTTTT.

This clone has only one observation. The chain has TRBV6-5 and TRBJ1-6; D is ambiguous. The CDR3 contains 15 residues. V was pared by 5 bases and J by 7 bases, with 15 bases between. CDR1 is MNHEY, CDR2 SVGAGI, per germline. CDR3 in amino acids: CASSTGLYMNSPLHF. The DNA of the CDR3 is TGTGCCAGCAGTACCGGACTGTATATGAATTCACCCCTCCACTTT.

The genes are TRBV24-1 and TRBJ1-2; TRBD1 matches at 9 bases. Germline V gene data show CDR1 as KGHDR and CDR2 as SFDVKD. Trimming removed 4 bases from V and 4 bases from J; junction bases left unmatched: 6. The CDR3 runs to 15 residues. The chain's CDR3 is CATSDSGQGSYGYTF. DNA of the CDR3: TGTGCCACCAGTGACTCGGGACAGGGATCCTATGGCTACACCTTC.

This chain uses TRBV13 with TRBJ2-1; maybe TRBD2 (7 bases). The CDR3 runs to 16 residues. The germline V gene has CDR1 PRHDT and CDR2 FYEKMQ (reference sequence). Trimming shortened V by 1 base and J by 2 bases, and 12 bases separated the two germline ends. The CDR3 sequence: CASSLDGGHAYNEQFF. CDR3 nucleotide sequence: TGTGCCAGCAGCTTAGACGGGGGGCACGCCTACAATGAGCAGTTCTTC. Based on the CDR3 plus reference TRBV13 and TRBJ2-1, the full variable domain is AAGVIQSPRHLIKEKRETATLKCYPIPRHDTVYWYQQGPGQDPQFLISFYEKMQSDKGSIPDRFSAQQFSDYHSELNMSSLELGDSALYFCASSLDGGHAYNEQFFGPGTRLTVL.

The J gene is TRBJ2-7, the V gene TRBV27, with D perhaps matching TRBD2 (6 bases). Trimming removed 6 bases from V and 5 bases from J, with 14 bases in between. Germline CDR1 is MNHEY and CDR2 is SMNVEV (reference sequence). The CDR3 extends over 13 amino acids. CDR3 DNA: TGTGCCAGCAGACGGAGGGCGGTCAACGAGCAGTACTTC. Its translation: CASRRRAVNEQYF.

The chain links TRBV14 to TRBJ2-5; TRBD2 is a possible D gene (7 bases). CDR3 length: 16 amino acids. The V and J ends lost 5 bases and 1 base respectively, with 17 bases between them. CDR1 SGHDN and CDR2 FVKESK come from the germline V gene. The CDR3, as DNA: TGTGCCAGCAGCACCTTGCGGGGGCCGGGCCAAGAGACCCAGTACTTC. Its translation is CASSTLRGPGQETQYF. Full variable domain (remainder filled in from reference TRBV14 and TRBJ2-5): EAGVTQFPSHSVIEKGQTVTLRCDPISGHDNLYWYRRVMGKEIKFLLHFVKESKQDESGMPNNRFLAERTGGTYSTLKVQPAELEDSGVYFCASSTLRGPGQETQYFGPGTRLLVL.

This sequence joins TRBV27 and TRBJ1-4; a weak D match, TRBD1 (5 bases). From germline, CDR1 is MNHEY and CDR2 SMNVEV (reference sequence). V was pared by 1 base and J by 5 bases, with 17 bases between. This CDR3 region has 17 residues. The CDR3 loop is CASSLFGVGQPNEKLFF. Written as DNA, the CDR3 is TGTGCCAGCAGTTTATTCGGCGTGGGGCAGCCCAATGAAAAACTGTTTTTT.

This chain connects TRBV19 to TRBJ1-2; 9 bases line up with TRBD1. V was pared by 3 bases and J by 6 bases, with 11 bases of the junction left unmatched. Germline V CDR1 and CDR2: LNHDA, SQIVND (reference sequence). The CDR3 is 16 amino acids. CDR3 bases: TGTGCCAGTAGTATGGGGACAGGGTTTTTCTACGATGGCTACACCTTC. Translation gives CASSMGTGFFYDGYTF.

This chain uses TRBV6-4 with TRBJ2-1, with D perhaps matching TRBD2 (6 bases). The germline V gene has CDR1 MRHNA and CDR2 SNTAGT. The CDR3 is 15 residues long. V lost 6 bases and J lost 9, with 21 bases in between. CDR3 sequence reads: CASSPSTGTYIEQFF. The CDR3 DNA reads as TGTGCCAGCAGCCCCTCAACGGGGACTTATATTGAGCAGTTCTTC.

The rearrangement joins TRBV12-5 to TRBJ1-4; 10 bases are shared with TRBD1. After removal of 6 bases from V and 8 bases from J, the junction contained 6 bases not matched to a gene. Per germline, CDR1 LGHNT and CDR2 FRNRAP. The CDR3 extends over 14 amino acids. The CDR3 nucleotides are TGTGCTAGTGGCCGGGGACAGGGGCGCGAAAAACTGTTTTTT. It encodes CASGRGQGREKLFF.

The DNA of the CDR3 is TGTGCCAGCAGCCTAGGACAGGGGGCGCAATACTATGGCTACACCTTC. Its protein is CASSLGQGAQYYGYTF. The rearrangement links TRBV11-2 to TRBJ1-2; 11 positions match TRBD1. Germline-derived CDR1 and CDR2 are SGHAT and FQNNGV. Trimming at V came to 5 bases and at J to 3 bases, leaving 8 bases not matched to a gene. CDR3 length: 16 residues.

This sequence joins TRBV6-5 and TRBJ2-2; 9 bases line up with TRBD1. Germline V gives CDR1 MNHEY, CDR2 SVGAGI. V gave up 6 bases and J gave up 0 bases; unmatched junction bases: 2. The length of the CDR3 is 15 residues. The CDR3 DNA reads TGTGCCAGCAGGCGGACAGGGGCGAACACCGGGGAGCTGTTTTTT. Encoded protein: CASRRTGANTGELFF.

The CDR3 bases are TGTGCCAGTAGCCGCACTAGCGACAGCTCCTACAATGAGCAGTTCTTC. It translates to CASSRTSDSSYNEQFF. This chain connects TRBV19 to TRBJ2-1; 7 bases match TRBD2. Germline V gives CDR1 LNHDA, CDR2 SQIVND (reference sequence). With V trimmed by 6 bases and J by 0 bases, 8 bases remained unmatched. The CDR3 consists of 16 residues.

This clone was counted only a few times. This specimen includes other DNA sequences encoding the same CDR3. The chain combines TRBV5-1 with TRBJ2-1, with 9 nucleotides matching TRBD2. V lost 1 base and J lost 3; bases outside the gene matches: 2. This CDR3 has 15 amino acids. Germline values: CDR1 SGHRS, CDR2 YFSETQ. This CDR3 is CASSLPSGDYNEQFF. The CDR3 DNA reads as TGCGCCAGCAGCTTGCCTAGCGGGGACTACAATGAGCAGTTCTTC.

CDR3 sequence: CSVADGDYGYTF. The CDR3 bases are TGCAGCGTCGCCGACGGGGACTATGGCTACACCTTC. This chain connects TRBV29-1 to TRBJ1-2, with D uncertain. The CDR3 totals 12 residues. CDR1 is SQVTM and CDR2 is ANQGSEA in the germline V gene. The ends were cut back, 6 bases at V and 3 bases at J, with 11 bases in the middle.

This rearrangement joins TRBV5-6 to TRBJ1-2; D gene ambiguous. The germline CDR1 and CDR2 sequences are SGHDT and YYEEEE. V lost 6 bases to trimming and J lost 8 bases, with 17 bases between them. The CDR3 has 13 amino acids. CDR3 DNA sequence: TGTGCCAGCACAATGGGAGGGAAGTTCGGCTACACCTTC. This codes for CASTMGGKFGYTF.

In DNA, the CDR3 is TGTGCCAGCAGTACCAACATGAACACTGAAGCTTTCTTT. Translation: CASSTNMNTEAFF. The chain recombines TRBV2 with TRBJ1-1; the D is unclear. The CDR3 covers 13 residues. Trimming cost V 5 bases and J 0 bases, with 7 bases left between them. Looked up from germline, CDR1 is SNHLY and CDR2 is FYNNEI.

This sequence joins TRBV27 and TRBJ1-1; tentative D call: TRBD1 (5 bases). Trimming cost V 7 bases and J 4 bases, with 13 bases left between them. Germline CDR1 reads MNHEY; CDR2 reads SMNVEV (reference sequence). CDR3 length: 13 amino acids. CDR3 residues: CASTPRGSTEAFF. The CDR3 DNA reads TGTGCCAGCACCCCAAGGGGAAGCACTGAAGCTTTCTTT.

For the CDR3, the DNA is TGTGCCAGCAGCTTGGGGCCGACAGGGCGGAATGAAAAACTGTTTTTT. Translated: CASSLGPTGRNEKLFF. The chain joins TRBV5-4 to TRBJ1-4, with TRBD1 matching over 7 bases. Germline V gene sequence: CDR1 SGHNT, CDR2 YYREEE (reference sequence). Trimming removed 0 bases from V and 5 bases from J; junction bases left unmatched: 7. CDR3 length equals 16 residues.

This sequence joins TRBV2 and TRBJ1-5; maybe TRBD1 (5 bases). V was cut by 6 bases and J by 6 bases, with 12 bases left in between. This CDR3 has 13 residues. Germline V gene data show CDR1 as SNHLY and CDR2 as FYNNEI. The CDR3 DNA is TGTGCCAGCAGCCCCCCAGGGTTTCAGCCCCAGCATTTT. Translated: CASSPPGFQPQHF.

CDR3 sequence reads: CAINSPGLARNEQFF. DNA of the CDR3: TGTGCCATCAATAGCCCGGGACTAGCCCGCAATGAGCAGTTCTTC. This chain links TRBV11-2 with TRBJ2-1; 9 bases are shared with TRBD2. CDR3 length equals 15 residues. V trimming: 10 bases; J trimming: 6 bases; junction bases outside the gene matches: 13. The germline V gene has CDR1 SGHAT and CDR2 FQNNGV. Drawing the rest from reference TRBV11-2 and TRBJ2-1, the complete variable domain is EAGVAQSPRYKIIEKRQSVAFWCNPISGHATLYWYQQILGQGPKLLIQFQNNGVVDDSQLPKDRFSAERLKGVDSTLKIQPAKLEDSAVYLCAINSPGLARNEQFFGPGTRLTVL.